The 2 T cell receptor beta chains reported below all come from one sample, sequenced in a study of T cells in Graves' hyperthyroidism and ophthalmopathy. RNA transcripts were the template for amplifying TCR beta CDR3 regions. The HTBI primer set drove a first-round RT-PCR of the TCR CDR3. MiXCR was run by TCRdb on the multiplex PCR reads, yielding one entry per CDR3 protein. The table records 200,000 to 250,000 distinct CDR3 sequences, roughly 15% of them present only once. Sequencing was performed on blood. These receptors came from a woman aged 18-35 years with Graves' ophthalmopathy.

This clonotype was found once. The V and J genes are TRBV11-2 and TRBJ1-1, with D perhaps TRBD1 (5 bases). The germline V gene encodes CDR1 SGHAT and CDR2 FQNNGV. This CDR3 comprises 14 residues. Trimming took off 0 bases at V and 3 bases at J, with 8 bases between the two ends. As DNA, the CDR3 is TGTGCCAGCAGCTTAGACAGGGTCTACACTGAAGCTTTCTTT. Encoded protein: CASSLDRVYTEAFF.

This clonotype was detected many times. The rearrangement joins TRBV7-2 to TRBJ1-6; TRBD1 matches at 9 bases. V dropped 4 bases and J dropped 9; count of bases not matched to a gene: 7. The germline V gene encodes CDR1 SGHTA and CDR2 FQGNSA. CDR3 length: 15 residues. CDR3 residues: CASSSEPGQGSPLHF. The DNA for the CDR3 is TGTGCCAGCAGCTCCGAACCGGGACAGGGTTCACCCCTCCACTTT.